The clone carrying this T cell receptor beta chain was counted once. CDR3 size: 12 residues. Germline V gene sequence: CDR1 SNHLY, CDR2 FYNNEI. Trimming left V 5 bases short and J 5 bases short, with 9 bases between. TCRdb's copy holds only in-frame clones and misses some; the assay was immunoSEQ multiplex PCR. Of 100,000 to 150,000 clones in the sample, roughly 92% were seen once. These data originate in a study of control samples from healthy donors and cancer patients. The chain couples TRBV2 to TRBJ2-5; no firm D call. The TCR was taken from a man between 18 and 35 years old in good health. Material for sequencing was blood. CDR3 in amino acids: CASSLTRETQYF. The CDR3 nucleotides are TGTGCCAGCAGTTTAACGAGGGAGACCCAGTACTTC.